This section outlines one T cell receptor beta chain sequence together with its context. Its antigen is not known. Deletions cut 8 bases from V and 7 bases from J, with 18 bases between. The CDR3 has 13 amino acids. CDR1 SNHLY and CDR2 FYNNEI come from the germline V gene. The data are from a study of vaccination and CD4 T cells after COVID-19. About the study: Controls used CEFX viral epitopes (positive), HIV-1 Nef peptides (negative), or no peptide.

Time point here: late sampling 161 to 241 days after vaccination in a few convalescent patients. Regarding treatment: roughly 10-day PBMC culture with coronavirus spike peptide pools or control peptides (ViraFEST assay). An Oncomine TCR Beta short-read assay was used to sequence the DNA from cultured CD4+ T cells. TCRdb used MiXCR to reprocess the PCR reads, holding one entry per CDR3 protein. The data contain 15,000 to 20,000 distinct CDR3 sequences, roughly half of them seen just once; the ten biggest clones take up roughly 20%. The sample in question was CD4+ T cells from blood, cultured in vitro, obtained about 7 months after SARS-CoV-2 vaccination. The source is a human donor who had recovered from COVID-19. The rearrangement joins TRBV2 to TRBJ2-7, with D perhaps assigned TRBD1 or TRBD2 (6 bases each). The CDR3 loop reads CASSSSGAGEQYF. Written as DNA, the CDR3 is TGTGCCAGCTCTTCTTCGGGGGCGGGGGAGCAGTACTTC.